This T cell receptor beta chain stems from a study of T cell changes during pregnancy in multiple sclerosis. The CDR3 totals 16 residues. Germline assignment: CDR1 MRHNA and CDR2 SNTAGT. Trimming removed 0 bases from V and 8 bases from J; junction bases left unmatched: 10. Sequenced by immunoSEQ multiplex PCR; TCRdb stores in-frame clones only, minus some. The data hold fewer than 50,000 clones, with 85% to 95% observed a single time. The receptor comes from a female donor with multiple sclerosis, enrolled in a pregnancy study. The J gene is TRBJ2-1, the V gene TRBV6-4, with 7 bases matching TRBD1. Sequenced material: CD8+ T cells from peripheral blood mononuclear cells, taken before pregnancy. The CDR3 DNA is TGTGCCAGCAGTGACTCCGGGGACAGCGATATCGATGAGCAGTTCTTC. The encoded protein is CASSDSGDSDIDEQFF.